A selection of T cell receptor beta chains follows, all from one sample in a study of blood T cell repertoires in COVID-19. Some clones are missing from TCRdb's copy, which holds only in-frame ones; the method was immunoSEQ multiplex PCR. The data show some 300,000 clones, under 90% seen once. What was sequenced was PBMCs or T cells enriched from blood (not recorded which). The source is a woman aged 45 to 65 who had been exposed to COVID-19. Both conserved end residues are part of each CDR3. The D gene is left open where the match is weak. Clone size appears in some rows only: once, few, many, or a class for an expanded clone.

TRBD1 | TRBJ1-1 | once | TRBV28 | CASSLTGGPGAFF | TGTGCCAGCAGTCTAACAGGGGGCCCCGGGGCTTTCTTT
- | TRBJ1-5 | few | TRBV2 | CASRPAGLSNQPQHF | TGTGCCAGCAGGCCCGCGGGACTTAGCAATCAGCCCCAGCATTTT
TRBD1 | TRBJ2-1 | - | TRBV28 | CAAGQGASYNEQFF | TGTGCCGCGGGCCAGGGGGCCTCCTACAATGAGCAGTTCTTC
TRBD2 | TRBJ2-5 | - | TRBV7-2 | CASSLAPPGGYQETQYF | TGTGCCAGCAGCTTAGCCCCTCCGGGGGGGTACCAAGAGACCCAGTACTTC
- | TRBJ1-2 | - | TRBV6-2/TRBV6-3 | CASSTRVSGYTF | TGTGCCAGCAGTACCCGGGTGAGTGGCTACACCTTC
- | TRBJ2-1 | - | TRBV19 | CASSIVTNSYNEQFF | TGTGCCAGTAGTATAGTTACTAATTCCTACAATGAGCAGTTCTTC
TRBD1 | TRBJ2-7 | - | TRBV5-1 | CASSLTLRDRLPYEQYF | TGCGCCAGCAGCTTGACGCTGCGGGACAGGCTACCCTACGAGCAGTACTTC
- | TRBJ2-1 | once | TRBV21-1 | CASSKKTGYNEQFF | TGTGCCAGCAGCAAAAAAACAGGGTACAATGAGCAGTTCTTC
- | TRBJ2-7 | - | TRBV6-5 | CASSYAEGLRYEQYF | TGTGCCAGCAGTTACGCTGAGGGACTGAGATACGAGCAGTACTTC
- | TRBJ1-2 | - | TRBV25-1 | CAGTGLERYGYTF | TGTGCCGGCACAGGGTTGGAGAGATATGGCTACACCTTC
TRBD1 | TRBJ1-2 | - | TRBV27 | CASGQGYGYTF | TGTGCCAGCGGACAGGGCTATGGCTACACCTTC
TRBD2 | TRBJ2-1 | - | TRBV4-1 | CASSQVTSGGVYEQFF | TGCGCCAGCAGCCAAGTTACGAGCGGGGGGGTCTATGAGCAGTTCTTC
- | TRBJ2-7 | - | TRBV28 | CASTVGQGSSEQYF | TGTGCCAGCACCGTTGGGCAGGGGAGCTCCGAGCAGTACTTC
- | TRBJ1-6 | - | TRBV18 | CASSPSLTDLGDSPLHF | TGTGCCAGCTCACCTTCTCTGACAGACCTAGGGGATTCACCCCTCCACTTT
- | TRBJ2-3 | - | TRBV5-1 | CASSFRDSSKGTDTQYF | TGCGCCAGCAGCTTTCGGGACTCGAGTAAGGGCACAGATACGCAGTATTTT
TRBD2 | TRBJ2-2 | - | TRBV3-1/TRBV3-2 | CASSQGYSGTRTGELFF | TGTGCCAGCAGCCAAGGGTATTCCGGGACTAGAACCGGGGAGCTGTTTTTT
- | TRBJ1-5 | - | TRBV3-1/TRBV3-2 | CASSQEWGQGQPQHF | TGTGCCAGCAGCCAAGAGTGGGGGCAGGGGCAGCCCCAGCATTTT
TRBD1 | TRBJ1-2 | - | TRBV2 | CASRLTGAANYGYTF | TGTGCCAGCAGACTAACAGGGGCCGCTAACTATGGCTACACCTTC
TRBD1 | TRBJ2-1 | - | TRBV19 | CASSGQEPWDNEQFF | TGTGCCAGTAGTGGACAGGAGCCCTGGGACAATGAGCAGTTCTTC